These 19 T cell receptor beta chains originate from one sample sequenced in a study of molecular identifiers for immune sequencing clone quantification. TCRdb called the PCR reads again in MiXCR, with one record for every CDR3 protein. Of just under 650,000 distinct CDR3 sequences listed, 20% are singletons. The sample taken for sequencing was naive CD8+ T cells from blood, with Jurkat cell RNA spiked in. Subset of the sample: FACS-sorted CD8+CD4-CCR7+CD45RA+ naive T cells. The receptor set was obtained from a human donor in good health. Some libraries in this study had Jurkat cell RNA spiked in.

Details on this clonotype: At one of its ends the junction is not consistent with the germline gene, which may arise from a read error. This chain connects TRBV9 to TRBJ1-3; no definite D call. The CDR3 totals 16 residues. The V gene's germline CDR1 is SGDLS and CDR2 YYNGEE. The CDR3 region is CASSEGYGPSGNTIHF. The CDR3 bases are TGTGCCAGCAGCGAGGGCTACGGACCTTCTGGAAACACCATACATTTT.

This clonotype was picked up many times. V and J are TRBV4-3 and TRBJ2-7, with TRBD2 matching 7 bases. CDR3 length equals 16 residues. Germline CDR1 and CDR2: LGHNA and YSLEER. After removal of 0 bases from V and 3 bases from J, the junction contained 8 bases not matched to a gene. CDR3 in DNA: TGCGCCAGCAGCCAAGATGGAACGGCGGGGGACTACGAGCAGTACTTC. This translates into CASSQDGTAGDYEQYF.

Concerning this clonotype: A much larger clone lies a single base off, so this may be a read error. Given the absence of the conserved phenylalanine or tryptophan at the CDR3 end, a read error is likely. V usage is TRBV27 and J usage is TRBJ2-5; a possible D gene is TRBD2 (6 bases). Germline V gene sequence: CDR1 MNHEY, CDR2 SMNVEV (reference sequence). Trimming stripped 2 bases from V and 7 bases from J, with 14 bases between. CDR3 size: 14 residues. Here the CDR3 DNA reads TGTGCCAGCAGTTTAGGGGGAGGCCTGAGGACCCAGTACCTC. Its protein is CASSLGGGLRTQYL.

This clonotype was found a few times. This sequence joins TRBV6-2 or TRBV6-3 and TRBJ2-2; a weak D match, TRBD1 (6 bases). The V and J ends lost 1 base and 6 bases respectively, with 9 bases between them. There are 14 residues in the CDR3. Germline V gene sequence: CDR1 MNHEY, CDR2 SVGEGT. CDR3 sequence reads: CASSYLAGAGELFF. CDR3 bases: TGTGCCAGCAGTTACTTGGCAGGGGCCGGGGAGCTGTTTTTT.

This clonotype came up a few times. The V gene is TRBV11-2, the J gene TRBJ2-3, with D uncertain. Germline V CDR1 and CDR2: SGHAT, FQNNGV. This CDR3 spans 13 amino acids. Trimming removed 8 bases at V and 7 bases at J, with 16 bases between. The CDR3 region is CASRESGSNTQYF. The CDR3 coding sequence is TGTGCCAGCCGCGAGAGTGGGTCAAATACGCAGTATTTT.

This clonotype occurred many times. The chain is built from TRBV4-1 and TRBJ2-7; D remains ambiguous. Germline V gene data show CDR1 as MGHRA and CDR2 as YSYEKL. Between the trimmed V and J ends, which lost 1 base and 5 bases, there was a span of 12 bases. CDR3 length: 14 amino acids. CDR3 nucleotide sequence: TGCGCCAGCAGCCAAGTTCGCGGAGAAGACGAGCAGTACTTC. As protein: CASSQVRGEDEQYF.

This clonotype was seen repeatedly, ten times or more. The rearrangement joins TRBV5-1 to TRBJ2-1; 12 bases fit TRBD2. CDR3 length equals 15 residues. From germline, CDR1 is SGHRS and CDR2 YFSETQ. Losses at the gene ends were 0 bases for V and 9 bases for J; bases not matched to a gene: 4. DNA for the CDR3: TGCGCCAGCAGCTTGGGACTAGCGGGAGATCTTGAGCAGTTCTTC. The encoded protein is CASSLGLAGDLEQFF.

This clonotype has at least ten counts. Here the CDR3 reads CASSRSGSSYNSPLHF. The CDR3 nucleotides are TGTGCCAGCAGCCGGAGCGGAAGCTCCTATAATTCACCCCTCCACTTT. The chain uses TRBV13 and TRBJ1-6; D is unclear. V dropped 5 bases and J dropped 0 bases, with 11 bases sitting between them. The CDR3 consists of 16 residues. Germline lookup yields CDR1 PRHDT and CDR2 FYEKMQ (reference sequence).

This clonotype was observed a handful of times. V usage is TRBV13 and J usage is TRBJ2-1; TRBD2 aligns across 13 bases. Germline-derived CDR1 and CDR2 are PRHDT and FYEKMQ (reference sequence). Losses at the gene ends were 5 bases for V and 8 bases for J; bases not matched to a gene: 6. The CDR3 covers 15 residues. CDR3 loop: CASSHGLAGVHEQFF. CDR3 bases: TGTGCCAGCAGCCACGGACTAGCGGGAGTTCATGAGCAGTTCTTC. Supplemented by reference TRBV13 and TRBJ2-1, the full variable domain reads AAGVIQSPRHLIKEKRETATLKCYPIPRHDTVYWYQQGPGQDPQFLISFYEKMQSDKGSIPDRFSAQQFSDYHSELNMSSLELGDSALYFCASSHGLAGVHEQFFGPGTRLTVL.

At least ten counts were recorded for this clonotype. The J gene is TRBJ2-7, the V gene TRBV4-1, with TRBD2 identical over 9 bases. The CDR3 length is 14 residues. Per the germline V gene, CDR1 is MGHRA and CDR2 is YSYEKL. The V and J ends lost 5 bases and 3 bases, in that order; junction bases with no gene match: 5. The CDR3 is CASSARGGGYEQYF. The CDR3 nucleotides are TGCGCCAGCAGCGCGCGGGGGGGCGGCTACGAGCAGTACTTC.

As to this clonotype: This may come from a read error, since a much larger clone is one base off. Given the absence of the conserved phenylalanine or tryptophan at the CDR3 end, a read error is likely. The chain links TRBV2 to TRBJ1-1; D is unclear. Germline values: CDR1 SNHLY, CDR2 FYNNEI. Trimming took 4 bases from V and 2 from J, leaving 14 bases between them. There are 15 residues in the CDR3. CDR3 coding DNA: TGTGCCAGCAGTGCCAACACGGCCTCCAACACTGAAGCTTTCCTT. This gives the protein CASSANTASNTEAFL.

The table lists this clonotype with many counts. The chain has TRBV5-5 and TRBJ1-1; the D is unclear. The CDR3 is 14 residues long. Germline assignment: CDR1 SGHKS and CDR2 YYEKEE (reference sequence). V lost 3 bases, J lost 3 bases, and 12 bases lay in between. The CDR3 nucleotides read TGTGCCAGCAGCTGGACGGCCGGCGACACTGAAGCTTTCTTT. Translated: CASSWTAGDTEAFF.

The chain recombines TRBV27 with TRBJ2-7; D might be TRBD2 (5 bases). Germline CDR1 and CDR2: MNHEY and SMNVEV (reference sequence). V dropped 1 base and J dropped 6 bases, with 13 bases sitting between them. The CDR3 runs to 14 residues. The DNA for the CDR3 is TGTGCCAGCAGTTTATATGGGCGGGCGACCGAGCAGTACTTC. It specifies CASSLYGRATEQYF.

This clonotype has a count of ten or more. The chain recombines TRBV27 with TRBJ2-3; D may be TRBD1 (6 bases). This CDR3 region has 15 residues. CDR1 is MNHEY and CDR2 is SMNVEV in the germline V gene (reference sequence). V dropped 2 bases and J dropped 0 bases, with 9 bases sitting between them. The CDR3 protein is CASSLMDSSTDTQYF. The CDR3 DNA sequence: TGTGCCAGCAGTTTAATGGACAGTAGCACAGATACGCAGTATTTT.

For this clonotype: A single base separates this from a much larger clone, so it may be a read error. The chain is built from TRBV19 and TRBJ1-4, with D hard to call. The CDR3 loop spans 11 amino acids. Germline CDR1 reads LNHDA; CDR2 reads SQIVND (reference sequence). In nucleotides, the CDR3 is TGTGCCAGTACCACCGGTGAAAAACTGCTTTTT. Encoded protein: CASTTGEKLLF.

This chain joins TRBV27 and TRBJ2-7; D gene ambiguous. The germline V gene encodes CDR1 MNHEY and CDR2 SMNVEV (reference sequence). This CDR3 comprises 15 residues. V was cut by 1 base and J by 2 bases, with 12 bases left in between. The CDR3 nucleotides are TGTGCCAGCAGTTTATTTGTATTGGCACCCTACGAGCAGTACTTC. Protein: CASSLFVLAPYEQYF.

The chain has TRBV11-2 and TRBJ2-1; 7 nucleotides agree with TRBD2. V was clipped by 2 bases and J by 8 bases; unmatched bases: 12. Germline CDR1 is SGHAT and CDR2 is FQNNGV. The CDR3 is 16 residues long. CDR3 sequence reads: CASSLREGGVVDEQFF. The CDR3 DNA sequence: TGTGCCAGCAGCTTAAGGGAGGGTGGAGTTGTGGATGAGCAGTTCTTC. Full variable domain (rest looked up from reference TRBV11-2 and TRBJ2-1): EAGVAQSPRYKIIEKRQSVAFWCNPISGHATLYWYQQILGQGPKLLIQFQNNGVVDDSQLPKDRFSAERLKGVDSTLKIQPAKLEDSAVYLCASSLREGGVVDEQFFGPGTRLTVL.

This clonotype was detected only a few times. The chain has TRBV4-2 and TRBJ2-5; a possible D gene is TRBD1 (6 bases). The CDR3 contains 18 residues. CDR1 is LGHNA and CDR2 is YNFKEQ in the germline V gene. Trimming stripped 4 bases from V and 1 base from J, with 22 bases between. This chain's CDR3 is CASSPLGTTRNSQETQYF. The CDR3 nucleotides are TGTGCCAGCAGCCCGTTGGGGACAACACGAAACTCCCAAGAGACCCAGTACTTC.

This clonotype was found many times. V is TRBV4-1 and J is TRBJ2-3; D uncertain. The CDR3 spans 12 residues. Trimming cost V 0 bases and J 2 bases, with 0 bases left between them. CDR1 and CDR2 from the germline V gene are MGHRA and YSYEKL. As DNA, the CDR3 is TGCGCCAGCAGCCAAGACACAGATACGCAGTATTTT. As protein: CASSQDTDTQYF.